This T cell receptor (beta chain) was identified during a study of post-analysis software for immune sequencing data. Overall study results and limits: The authors found that F measure strongly co-clustered same-batch samples.

Unique molecular identifiers had been added to the TCR beta cDNA libraries. TCRdb redid the calling of the PCR reads with MiXCR, one entry per CDR3 protein. The table includes 650,000 to 900,000 distinct CDR3 sequences, approximately 44% detected once. This clonotype was seen only once. What it binds is unknown. The receptor comes from a girl aged 10 to 17 with multiple sclerosis. Sample: blood.

The CDR3: CASSGDRVWPEKLFF. DNA of the CDR3: TGTGCCAGCAGTGGCGACAGGGTGTGGCCGGAAAAACTGTTTTTT. The chain combines TRBV6-5 with TRBJ1-4; 7 bases fit TRBD1. Germline assignment: CDR1 MNHEY and CDR2 SVGAGI. V dropped 5 bases and J dropped 8; count of bases not matched to a gene: 11. CDR3 length: 15 amino acids.